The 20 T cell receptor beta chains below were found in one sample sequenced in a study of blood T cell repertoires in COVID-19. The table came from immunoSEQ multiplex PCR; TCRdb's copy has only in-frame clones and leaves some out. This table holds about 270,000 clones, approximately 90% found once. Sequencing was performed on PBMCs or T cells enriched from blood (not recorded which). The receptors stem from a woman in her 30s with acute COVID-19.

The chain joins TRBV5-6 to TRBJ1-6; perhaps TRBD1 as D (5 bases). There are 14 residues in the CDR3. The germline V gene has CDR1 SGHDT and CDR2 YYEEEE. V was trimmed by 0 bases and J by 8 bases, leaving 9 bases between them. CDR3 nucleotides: TGTGCCAGCAGCTTGGTTAGGGGCGATTCACCCCTCCACTTT. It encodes CASSLVRGDSPLHF. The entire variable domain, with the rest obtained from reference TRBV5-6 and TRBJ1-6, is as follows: DAGVTQSPTHLIKTRGQQVTLRCSPKSGHDTVSWYQQALGQGPQFIFQYYEEEERQRGNFPDRFSGHQFPNYSSELNVNALLLGDSALYLCASSLVRGDSPLHFGNGTRLTVT.

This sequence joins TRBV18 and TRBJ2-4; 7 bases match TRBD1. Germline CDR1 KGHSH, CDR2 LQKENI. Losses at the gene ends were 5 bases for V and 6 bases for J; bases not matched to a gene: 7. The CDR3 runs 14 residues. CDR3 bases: TGTGCCAGCTCATCCCGGGACAGTGTAAACATTCAGTACTTC. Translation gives CASSSRDSVNIQYF.

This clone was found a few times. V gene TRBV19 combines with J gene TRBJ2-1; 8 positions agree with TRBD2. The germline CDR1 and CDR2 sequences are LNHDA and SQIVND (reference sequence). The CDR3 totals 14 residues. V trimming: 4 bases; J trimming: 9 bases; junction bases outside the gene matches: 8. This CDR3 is CASSTQGLVAEQFF. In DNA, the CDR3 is TGTGCCAGTAGTACGCAGGGACTAGTCGCTGAGCAGTTCTTC.

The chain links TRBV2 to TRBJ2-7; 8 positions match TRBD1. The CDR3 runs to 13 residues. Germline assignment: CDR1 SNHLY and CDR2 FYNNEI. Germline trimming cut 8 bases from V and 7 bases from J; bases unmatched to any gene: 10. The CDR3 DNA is TGTGCCAGCGAGGCCCAGGGGGCGGGGGAGCAGTACTTC. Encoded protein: CASEAQGAGEQYF.

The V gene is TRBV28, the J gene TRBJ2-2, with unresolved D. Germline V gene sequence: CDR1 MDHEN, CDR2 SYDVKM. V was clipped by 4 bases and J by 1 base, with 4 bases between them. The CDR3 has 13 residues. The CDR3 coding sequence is TGTGCCAGCAGTTGGAGGAACACCGGGGAGCTGTTTTTT. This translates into CASSWRNTGELFF.

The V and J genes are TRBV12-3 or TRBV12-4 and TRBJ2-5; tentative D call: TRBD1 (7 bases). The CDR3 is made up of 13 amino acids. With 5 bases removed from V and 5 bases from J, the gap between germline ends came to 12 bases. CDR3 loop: CASSTPGGETQYF. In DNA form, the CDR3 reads TGTGCCAGCAGTACCCCAGGGGGGGAGACCCAGTACTTC.

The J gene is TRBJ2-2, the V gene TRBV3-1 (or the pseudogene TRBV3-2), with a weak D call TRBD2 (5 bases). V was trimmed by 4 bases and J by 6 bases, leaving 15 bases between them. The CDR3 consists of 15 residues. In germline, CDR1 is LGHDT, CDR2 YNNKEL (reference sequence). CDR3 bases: TGTGCCAGCAGCCCCCCGGGGTCCTGGGCCGGGGAGCTGTTTTTT. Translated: CASSPPGSWAGELFF.

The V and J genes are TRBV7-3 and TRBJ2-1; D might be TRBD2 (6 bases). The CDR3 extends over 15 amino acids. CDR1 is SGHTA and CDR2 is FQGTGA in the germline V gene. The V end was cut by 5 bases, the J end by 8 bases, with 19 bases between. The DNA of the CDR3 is TGTGCCAGCAGCCCTGGAGGGAGATCGAAGTATGAGCAGTTCTTC. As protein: CASSPGGRSKYEQFF.

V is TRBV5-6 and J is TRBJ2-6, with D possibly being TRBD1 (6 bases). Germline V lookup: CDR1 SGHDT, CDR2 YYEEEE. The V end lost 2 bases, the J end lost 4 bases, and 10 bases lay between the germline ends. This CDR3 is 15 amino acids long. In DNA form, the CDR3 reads TGTGCCAGCAGCTTCACAGGGTCAGGGGCCAACGTCCTGACTTTC. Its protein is CASSFTGSGANVLTF. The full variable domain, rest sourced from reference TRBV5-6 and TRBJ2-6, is DAGVTQSPTHLIKTRGQQVTLRCSPKSGHDTVSWYQQALGQGPQFIFQYYEEEERQRGNFPDRFSGHQFPNYSSELNVNALLLGDSALYLCASSFTGSGANVLTFGAGSRLTVL.

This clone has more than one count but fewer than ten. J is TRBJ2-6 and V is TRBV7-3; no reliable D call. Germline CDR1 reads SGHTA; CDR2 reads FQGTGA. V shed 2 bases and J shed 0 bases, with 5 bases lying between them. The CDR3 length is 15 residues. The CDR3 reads CASSLSVSGANVLTF. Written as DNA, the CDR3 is TGTGCCAGCAGCTTATCGGTCTCTGGGGCCAACGTCCTGACTTTC.

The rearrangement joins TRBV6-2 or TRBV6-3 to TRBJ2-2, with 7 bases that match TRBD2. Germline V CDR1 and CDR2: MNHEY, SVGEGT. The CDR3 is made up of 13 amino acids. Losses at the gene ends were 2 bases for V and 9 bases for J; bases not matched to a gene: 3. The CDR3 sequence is CASSYPGLRELFF. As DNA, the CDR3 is TGTGCCAGCAGTTACCCGGGACTACGGGAGCTGTTTTTT.

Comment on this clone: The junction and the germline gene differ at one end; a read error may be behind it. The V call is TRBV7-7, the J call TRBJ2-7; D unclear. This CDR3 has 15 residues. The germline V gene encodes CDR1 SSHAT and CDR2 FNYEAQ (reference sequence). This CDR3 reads CASSPRVGVTYEQYF. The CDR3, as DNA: TGTGCTAGCAGCCCACGTGTCGGAGTGACCTACGAGCAGTACTTC.

The CDR3 DNA reads TGTGCCAGCAGTCCCGATGGGACAAAATACGAGCAGTACTTC. Its protein product is CASSPDGTKYEQYF. The V and J genes are TRBV11-2 and TRBJ2-7, with a weak D call TRBD1 (6 bases). The CDR3 has 14 residues. V lost 6 bases and J 4 bases, leaving 16 bases between the germline ends. Germline-derived CDR1 and CDR2 are SGHAT and FQNNGV. The variable domain in full, completed from reference TRBV11-2 and TRBJ2-7, reads EAGVAQSPRYKIIEKRQSVAFWCNPISGHATLYWYQQILGQGPKLLIQFQNNGVVDDSQLPKDRFSAERLKGVDSTLKIQPAKLEDSAVYLCASSPDGTKYEQYFGPGTRLTVT.

The CDR3 coding sequence is TGTGCCAGCAGCTTAGGCAGGGGACTAGGGGACTACAATGAGCAGTTCTTC. Encoded protein: CASSLGRGLGDYNEQFF. J is TRBJ2-1 and V is TRBV7-8, with 8 nucleotides matching TRBD2. The V gene's germline CDR1 is SGHVS and CDR2 FQNEAQ. V lost 1 base and J lost 3; bases outside the gene matches: 8. The CDR3 is made up of 17 amino acids.

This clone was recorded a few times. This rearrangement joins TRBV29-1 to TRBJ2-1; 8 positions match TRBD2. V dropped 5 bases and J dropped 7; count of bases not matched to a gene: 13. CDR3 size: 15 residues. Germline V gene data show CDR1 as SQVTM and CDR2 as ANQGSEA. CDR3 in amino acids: CSVLSGLAVINEQFF. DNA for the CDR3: TGCAGCGTTTTATCCGGACTAGCAGTTATAAATGAGCAGTTCTTC.

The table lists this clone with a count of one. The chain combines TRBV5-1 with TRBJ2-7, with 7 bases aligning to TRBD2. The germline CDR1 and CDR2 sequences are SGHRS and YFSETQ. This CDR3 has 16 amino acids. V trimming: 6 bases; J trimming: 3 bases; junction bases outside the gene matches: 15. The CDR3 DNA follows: TGCGCCAGCAACCTCCGCGGTAGCGGGTTAAGCTACGAGCAGTACTTC. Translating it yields CASNLRGSGLSYEQYF.

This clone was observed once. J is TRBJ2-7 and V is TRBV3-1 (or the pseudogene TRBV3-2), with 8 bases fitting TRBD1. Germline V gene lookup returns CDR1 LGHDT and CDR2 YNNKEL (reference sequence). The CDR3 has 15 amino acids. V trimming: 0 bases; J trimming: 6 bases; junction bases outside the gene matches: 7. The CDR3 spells CASSQDQGARGEQYF. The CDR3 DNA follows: TGTGCCAGCAGCCAAGATCAGGGGGCGCGAGGCGAGCAGTACTTC.

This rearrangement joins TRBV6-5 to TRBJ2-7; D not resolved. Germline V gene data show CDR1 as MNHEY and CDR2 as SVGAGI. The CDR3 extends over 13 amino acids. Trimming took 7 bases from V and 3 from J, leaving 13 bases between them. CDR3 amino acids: CASTKYQIYEQYF. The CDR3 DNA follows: TGTGCCAGCACCAAGTACCAGATCTACGAGCAGTACTTC.

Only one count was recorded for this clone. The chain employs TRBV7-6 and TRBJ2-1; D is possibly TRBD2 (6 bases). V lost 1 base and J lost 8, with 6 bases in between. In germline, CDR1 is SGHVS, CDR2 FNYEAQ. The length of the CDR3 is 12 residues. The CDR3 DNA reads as TGTGCCAGCAGCTTAGGGAGGGATGAGCAGTTCTTC. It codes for CASSLGRDEQFF.

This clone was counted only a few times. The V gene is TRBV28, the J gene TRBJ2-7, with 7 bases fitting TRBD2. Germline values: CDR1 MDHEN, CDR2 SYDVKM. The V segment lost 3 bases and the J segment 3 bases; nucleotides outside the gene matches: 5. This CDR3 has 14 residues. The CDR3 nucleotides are TGTGCCAGCAGTTTCGGACTAGGGCACTACGAGCAGTACTTC. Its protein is CASSFGLGHYEQYF.